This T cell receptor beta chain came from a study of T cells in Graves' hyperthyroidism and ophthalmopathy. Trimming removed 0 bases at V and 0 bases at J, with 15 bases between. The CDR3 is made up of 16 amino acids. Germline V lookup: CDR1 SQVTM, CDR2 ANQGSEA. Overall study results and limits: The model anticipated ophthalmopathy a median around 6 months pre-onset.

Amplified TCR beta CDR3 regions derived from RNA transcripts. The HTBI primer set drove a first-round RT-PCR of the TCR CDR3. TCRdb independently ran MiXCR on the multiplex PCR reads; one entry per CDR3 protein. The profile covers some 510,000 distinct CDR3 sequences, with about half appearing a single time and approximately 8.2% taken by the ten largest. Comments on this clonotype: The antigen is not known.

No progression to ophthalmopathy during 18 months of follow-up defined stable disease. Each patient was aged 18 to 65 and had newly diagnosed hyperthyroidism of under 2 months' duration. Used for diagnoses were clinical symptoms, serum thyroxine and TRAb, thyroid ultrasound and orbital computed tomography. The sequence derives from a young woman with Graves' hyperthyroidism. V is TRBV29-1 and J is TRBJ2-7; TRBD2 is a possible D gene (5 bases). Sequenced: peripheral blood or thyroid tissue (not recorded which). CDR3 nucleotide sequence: TGCAGCGTTGAAGATCAAGCTGGAGGTAGCTCCTACGAGCAGTACTTC. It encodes CSVEDQAGGSSYEQYF.